Listed below are T cell receptor beta chains from one sample, sequenced in a study of beta chain features in type 1 diabetes. Clones were read by immunoSEQ multiplex PCR, and TCRdb kept only the in-frame ones, dropping some. The table shows 200,000 to 300,000 clones, with 11% occurring only once. Sequenced: naive CD4+ T cells from blood. The source of these receptors is a man aged 30 to 39 with type 1 diabetes. The CDR3 runs from the conserved cysteine through the conserved F or W. Fields, in order: J gene, D gene, V gene, clone size, CDR3 DNA, CDR3 protein. The D gene is left open where the match is weak. Clone sizes are given selectively: once, few, many, or a class where the clone is expanded.

>TRBJ1-1|TRBD1|TRBV5-4|few
TGTGCCAGCAGCCCGACAGGGTATACTGAAGCTTTCTTT
CASSPTGYTEAFF
>TRBJ1-6|TRBD1|TRBV7-3|.
TGTGCCAGCAGCCAACTGGGACAGGGCGATTCACCCCTCCACTTT
CASSQLGQGDSPLHF
>TRBJ2-1|TRBD2|TRBV18|.
TGTGCCAGCTCAGGCGGGACTAACTCCTACAATGAGCAGTTCTTC
CASSGGTNSYNEQFF
>TRBJ2-6|.|TRBV5-6|few
TGTGCCAGCATAGGCAGGCCGTACTCTGGGGCCAACGTCCTGACTTTC
CASIGRPYSGANVLTF
>TRBJ1-1|.|TRBV29-1|.
TGCAGCAACCGACAGAAGAACACTGAAGCTTTCTTT
CSNRQKNTEAFF
>TRBJ1-4|.|TRBV7-2|.
TGTGCCAGCAGCCCTGGACAGCCGAGGGGAGAAAAACTGTTTTTT
CASSPGQPRGEKLFF
>TRBJ2-7|.|TRBV18|.
TGTGCCAGCTCCCCCGACGGGACCTACGAGCAGTACTTC
CASSPDGTYEQYF
>TRBJ2-7|.|TRBV28|few
TGTGCCAGCAGTTTATCTCCGGCAGGGCGGGAGCAGTACTTC
CASSLSPAGREQYF
>TRBJ2-3|.|TRBV7-2|.
TGTGCCAGCAGCTTACGAGGGGGGGCAGATACGCAGTATTTT
CASSLRGGADTQYF
>TRBJ1-2|.|TRBV7-2|.
TGTGCCAGCAGCTTCCGGGAGGACTATGGCTACACCTTC
CASSFREDYGYTF
>TRBJ2-7|.|TRBV6-5|few
TGTGCCAGCAGTTACTCGCGGGTTGGATCCTACGAGCAGTACTTC
CASSYSRVGSYEQYF
>TRBJ2-7|.|TRBV30|.
TGTGCCTGGAGTGTGATTGGCCGCGAGCAGTACTTC
CAWSVIGREQYF
>TRBJ2-6|.|TRBV2|.
TGTGCCACCCAGGCGAGCTCTGGGGCCAACGTCCTGACTTTC
CATQASSGANVLTF
>TRBJ1-2|TRBD1|TRBV28|few
TGTGCCAGCAGTTTAGGGGACAGGCGGGCCTCGAGTGGCTACACCTTC
CASSLGDRRASSGYTF
>TRBJ1-1|.|TRBV10-3|.
TGTGCCGCCGGGGCGGGGGCGGGCACTGAAGCTTTCTTT
CAAGAGAGTEAFF
>TRBJ2-3|TRBD2|TRBV7-9|few
TGTGCCAGCAGCCCCGGGCGGGCCAGCGGGGTGGATACGCAGTATTTT
CASSPGRASGVDTQYF
>TRBJ2-4|.|TRBV11-2|.
TGTGCCAGCAGCCTCGGACAGAATAACATTCAGTACTTC
CASSLGQNNIQYF
>TRBJ2-1|TRBD2|TRBV11-2|few
TGTGCCAGCAGATCCCCTAGCGGGGGCTACAATGAGCAGTTCTTC
CASRSPSGGYNEQFF
>TRBJ2-7|TRBD2|TRBV6-6|few
TGTGCCAGCAGCCCCGGGACTAGCGGGGGCCGTTACGAGCAGTACTTC
CASSPGTSGGRYEQYF
>TRBJ1-2|TRBD1|TRBV5-1|few
TGCGCCAGCAGCTTTGGACAGGGGGCAGATGGCTACACCTTC
CASSFGQGADGYTF